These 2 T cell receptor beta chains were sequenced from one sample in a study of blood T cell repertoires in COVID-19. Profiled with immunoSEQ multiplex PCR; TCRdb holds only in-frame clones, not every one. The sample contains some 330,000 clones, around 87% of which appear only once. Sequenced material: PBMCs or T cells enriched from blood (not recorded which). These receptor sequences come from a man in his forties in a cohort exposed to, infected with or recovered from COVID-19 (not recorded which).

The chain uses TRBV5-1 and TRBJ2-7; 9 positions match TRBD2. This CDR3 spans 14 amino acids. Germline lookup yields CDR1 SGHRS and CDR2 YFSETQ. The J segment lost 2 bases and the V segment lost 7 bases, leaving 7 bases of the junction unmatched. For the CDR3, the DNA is TGCGCCAGCCGGCCTAGCGGGGCCGCCTACGAGCAGTACTTC. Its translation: CASRPSGAAYEQYF. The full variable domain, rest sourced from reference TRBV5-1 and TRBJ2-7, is KAGVTQTPRYLIKTRGQQVTLSCSPISGHRSVSWYQQTPGQGLQFLFEYFSETQRNKGNFPGRFSGRQFSNSRSEMNVSTLELGDSALYLCASRPSGAAYEQYFGPGTRLTVT.

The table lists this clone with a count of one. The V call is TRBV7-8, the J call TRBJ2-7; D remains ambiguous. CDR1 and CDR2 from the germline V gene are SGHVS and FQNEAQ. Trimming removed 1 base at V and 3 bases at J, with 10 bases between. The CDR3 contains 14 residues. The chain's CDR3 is CASSLDPVNYEQYF. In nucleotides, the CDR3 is TGTGCCAGCAGCTTAGACCCGGTTAACTACGAGCAGTACTTC.